The T cell receptor beta chain described here comes from a study of regulatory T cells in long-lasting Graves disease. The V and J ends lost 4 bases and 1 base, in that order; junction bases with no gene match: 4. The CDR3 covers 15 residues. Germline CDR1 reads SGHTA; CDR2 reads FQGTGA. Sample time point: persistent/refractory GD, antithyroid drugs over 5 years with positive TRAb. PBMC-extracted RNA yielded the TCR library. Staff took around 8.6 milliliters of peripheral blood and put it into EDTA tubes. In building TCR beta libraries, iRepertoire HTBI primers were used together with Arm-PCR of CDR3 regions. TCRdb passed the multiplex PCR reads through MiXCR, listing each CDR3 protein once. The table records 400,000 or so distinct CDR3 sequences, about a quarter of them present only once. Note on this clonotype: The antigen remains undetermined.

Study outcomes and limitations: The study found lower TCR diversity in persistent Graves' patients than in newly diagnosed ones. New patients shared around 920 public clonotypes, fewer than the 2,500 to 3,500 shared by persistent patients. Gene preferences differed: TRBV28, TRBJ1-2, TRBJ2-5 in persistent cases.

The chain is built from TRBV7-3 and TRBJ2-3; 8 nucleotides line up with TRBD2. The material was peripheral blood mononuclear cells (PBMCs), obtained when the disease was refractory, from a patient treated with antithyroid drugs. The sequence was collected from a female donor with Graves disease. The CDR3 protein is CASSSGGRGTDTQYF. CDR3 DNA: TGTGCCAGCAGCTCGGGGGGGCGGGGCACAGATACGCAGTATTTT.